This is a list of T cell receptor beta chains from one sample in a study of CD8 T cells in ankylosing spondylitis. Using its own MiXCR run on the 5' RACE reads, TCRdb lists one record per CDR3 protein. The sample shows 650,000 to 800,000 distinct CDR3 sequences, roughly 19% of them seen only once. The specimen was blood, either unsorted or a sorted T cell fraction (not recorded which). The source of these receptors is a male donor with ankylosing spondylitis. CDR3s include the opening cysteine and the closing phenylalanine or tryptophan. D genes are given only for firm matches. Some rows have no size entry. The others give once, few or many, or a class for an expanded clone.

cdr3_length,j_call,v_call,clone_size,d_call,cdr3_nt,cdr3_aa
10,TRBJ2-3,TRBV12-3/TRBV12-4,many,NA,TGTGCCAGCAGAGGAGATACGCAGTATTTT,CASRGDTQYF
15,TRBJ2-7,TRBV6-2/TRBV6-3,NA,TRBD1,TGTGCCAGCAGACCTAGACAGGGGGCGCGGAACGAGCAGTACTTC,CASRPRQGARNEQYF
16,TRBJ2-3,TRBV4-1,many,NA,TGCGCCAGCAGCCCACGGCCGACGACTCGCACAGATACGCAGTATTTT,CASSPRPTTRTDTQYF
14,TRBJ1-6,TRBV20-1,NA,TRBD1,TGCAGTGCTATCGGGGGGACAGCAAATTCACCCCTCCACTTT,CSAIGGTANSPLHF
11,TRBJ2-1,TRBV4-1,NA,NA,TGCGCCAACAGCTCCTACAATGAGCAGTTCTTC,CANSSYNEQFF
16,TRBJ2-3,TRBV12-3/TRBV12-4,NA,NA,TGTGCCAGCAGCCCGACTTATCTTAGCGCCACAGATACGCAGTATTTT,CASSPTYLSATDTQYF
13,TRBJ1-3,TRBV12-3/TRBV12-4,NA,NA,TGTGCCAGTAAACCCACAGGGAGAAACACCATATATTTT,CASKPTGRNTIYF
14,TRBJ2-1,TRBV20-1,NA,TRBD2,TGCAGTGCTACCCTAGCGGATACCTACAATGAGCAGTTCTTC,CSATLADTYNEQFF
16,TRBJ2-7,TRBV27,NA,TRBD1,TGTGCCAGCAGTTTTCTCGGGACAGAGCTCTCCTACGAGCAGTACTTC,CASSFLGTELSYEQYF
14,TRBJ2-1,TRBV11-1,few,NA,TGTGCCAGCAGCTGGGACGTCTCCTACAATGAGCAGTTCTTC,CASSWDVSYNEQFF
14,TRBJ1-1,TRBV4-2,NA,TRBD1,TGTGCCAGCAGCCAGGGCACAGGGGACACTGAAGCTTTCTTT,CASSQGTGDTEAFF
16,TRBJ2-7,TRBV4-1,NA,TRBD2,TGCGCCAGCAGCCAAGATAGCGGGACTAGCGGGACCCAGCAGTACTTC,CASSQDSGTSGTQQYF
15,TRBJ2-3,TRBV20-1,NA,TRBD2,TGCAGTGCTACCTTCGGGGGGGGCATCACAGATACGCAGTATTTT,CSATFGGGITDTQYF
14,TRBJ2-7,TRBV27,few,TRBD2,TGTGCCAGCAGTTTAGGGGGGGTAGCTTCCGAGCAGTACTTC,CASSLGGVASEQYF
14,TRBJ2-3,TRBV20-1,few,NA,TGCAGTGCTAGAGACCCCACCTCCACAGATACGCAGTATTTT,CSARDPTSTDTQYF
14,TRBJ2-3,TRBV6-1,NA,NA,TGTGCCAGCAGGCCTTTAGCGGGCACAGATACGCAGTATTTT,CASRPLAGTDTQYF
13,TRBJ2-3,TRBV6-6,few,NA,TGTGCCAGCAGTTACGGTACTAGGGATACGCAGTATTTT,CASSYGTRDTQYF
17,TRBJ1-4,TRBV7-9,NA,NA,TGTGCCAGCAGCAATAGCGAGGGTGGCAGGAGTAATGAAAAACTGTTTTTT,CASSNSEGGRSNEKLFF
14,TRBJ1-3,TRBV29-1,NA,NA,TGCAGCGTTCGAACGACAAACTCTGGAAACACCATATATTTT,CSVRTTNSGNTIYF
14,TRBJ1-2,TRBV4-1,few,NA,TGCGCCAGCAGCCCAACATCCACTAACTATGGCTACACCTTC,CASSPTSTNYGYTF
16,TRBJ2-5,TRBV5-1,NA,NA,TGCGCCAGCAGCTTGGATAAACAGGGTGATCAGGAGACCCAGTACTTC,CASSLDKQGDQETQYF
17,TRBJ1-1,TRBV5-1,NA,TRBD1,TGCGCCAGCAGCCCCTGGACAGGGAGTTGGATGAACACTGAAGCTTTCTTT,CASSPWTGSWMNTEAFF
16,TRBJ1-1,TRBV7-6,NA,NA,TGTGCCAGCAGCCTCCGTGTGGGGGGGCGGGGCACTGAAGCTTTCTTT,CASSLRVGGRGTEAFF
13,TRBJ1-2,TRBV20-1,NA,NA,TGCAGTGCTAGAAGGGCAGCTAACTATGGCTACACCTTC,CSARRAANYGYTF
16,TRBJ2-2,TRBV5-1,NA,TRBD1,TGCGCCAGCAGCATCAACAGGGGGCGTGGAACCGGGGAGCTGTTTTTT,CASSINRGRGTGELFF
13,TRBJ2-2,TRBV20-1,few,NA,TGCAGTGCTAGAGGACTAGTTACCGGGGAGCTGTTTTTT,CSARGLVTGELFF
16,TRBJ2-5,TRBV10-2,few,NA,TGCGCCAGCAGTGAGATACTAGTCACCTCACCCGAGACCCAGTACTTC,CASSEILVTSPETQYF
14,TRBJ1-2,TRBV12-3/TRBV12-4,few,NA,TGTGCCAGCAGCGGACCTTCTGGACCCTATGGCTACACCTTC,CASSGPSGPYGYTF
13,TRBJ1-6,TRBV6-5,many,NA,TGTGCCAGCAGTTATTACAGGAATTCACCCCTCCACTTT,CASSYYRNSPLHF
14,TRBJ1-5,TRBV5-1,NA,TRBD1,TGCGCCAGCAGCCAGGGACAGACCAATCAGCCCCAGCATTTT,CASSQGQTNQPQHF
14,TRBJ2-1,TRBV5-6,NA,NA,TGTGCCAGCAGCCGGGATCCAAGGGACAATGAGCAGTTCTTC,CASSRDPRDNEQFF
15,TRBJ2-1,TRBV5-1,few,NA,TGCGCCAGCAGCTTGGAGGGGGAGTTAGGGAATGAGCAGTTCTTC,CASSLEGELGNEQFF
11,TRBJ2-5,TRBV20-1,few,NA,TGCAGTGTTTTTCCGGGAGAGACCCAGTACTTC,CSVFPGETQYF
13,TRBJ2-7,TRBV25-1,NA,NA,TGTGCCAGCAGTGTCCCTGGGAGCAGCGAGCAGTACTTC,CASSVPGSSEQYF
15,TRBJ2-7,TRBV5-1,few,NA,TGCGCCAGCAGCCACTTACAGGGAGGAGGGTACGAGCAGTACTTC,CASSHLQGGGYEQYF
13,TRBJ2-1,TRBV7-2,NA,NA,TGTGCCAGCAGCTTAGATGAACGCGGGGAGCAGTTCTTC,CASSLDERGEQFF
16,TRBJ2-1,TRBV29-1,few,TRBD2,TGCAGCGTTGAAGGGTCTAGCGGTTCCCTCGCGAATGAGCAGTTCTTC,CSVEGSSGSLANEQFF
12,TRBJ1-2,TRBV20-1,few,NA,TGCAGTGCTATGGGAACAGGCTCTGGCTACACCTTC,CSAMGTGSGYTF
14,TRBJ1-2,TRBV7-8,few,TRBD1,TGTGCCAGCAGCTTAGTTGACAGGGACTATGGCTACACCTTC,CASSLVDRDYGYTF
14,TRBJ2-3,TRBV29-1,many,TRBD2,TGCAGCGTTCTGGGACTAGCGGAAACAGATACGCAGTATTTT,CSVLGLAETDTQYF
12,TRBJ2-7,TRBV20-1,few,NA,TGCAGTGCCATCCAGGGGATTCCCGAGCAGTACTTC,CSAIQGIPEQYF
14,TRBJ2-3,TRBV7-8,few,NA,TGTGCCAGCAGCCTTTCTTTGCTCGCAGATACGCAGTATTTT,CASSLSLLADTQYF
14,TRBJ1-1,TRBV7-3,NA,NA,TGTGCCAGCAGCTTACAGGGTCAGAGGACTGAAGCTTTCTTT,CASSLQGQRTEAFF
17,TRBJ2-1,TRBV19,NA,TRBD2,TGTGCCAGTAGTATAGTTTCTAGCGGGGGGTTCTACAATGAGCAGTTCTTC,CASSIVSSGGFYNEQFF
15,TRBJ2-1,TRBV5-1,NA,NA,TGCGCCAGCAGCTTATTAAGCGAGGGGCGAGATGAGCAGTTCTTC,CASSLLSEGRDEQFF
13,TRBJ2-4,TRBV27,NA,TRBD1,TGTGCCAGCAAAGGACAGGGTACGGACATTCAGTACTTC,CASKGQGTDIQYF
15,TRBJ2-7,TRBV4-3,NA,TRBD2,TGCGCCAGCAGCCAAGATGGACTAGCTGGCTACGAGCAGTACTTC,CASSQDGLAGYEQYF
17,TRBJ2-1,TRBV10-3,few,TRBD2,TGTGCCATCAGTCGACTAGCGGGAGGCGTGGGGTACAATGAGCAGTTCTTC,CAISRLAGGVGYNEQFF
15,TRBJ2-7,TRBV7-6,NA,TRBD1,TGTGCCAGCAGCTTAGAGGGGCGGGACAGGGACGAGCAGTACTTC,CASSLEGRDRDEQYF
16,TRBJ2-7,TRBV10-3,NA,TRBD2,TGTGCCATCAGTGAACCTAGCGGGAGGGTTTACTACGAGCAGTACTTC,CAISEPSGRVYYEQYF
14,TRBJ2-1,TRBV11-2,few,TRBD2,TGTGCCAGCAGCAGACTAGCCCCACCCAATGAGCAGTTCTTC,CASSRLAPPNEQFF
15,TRBJ2-7,TRBV11-2,few,TRBD1,TGTGCCAGCAGCCTGCCCGGGACAGGGCACTACGAGCAGTACTTC,CASSLPGTGHYEQYF
15,TRBJ2-2,TRBV7-2,NA,TRBD1,TGTGCCAGCAGCAGGACAGGGGATCACACCGGGGAGCTGTTTTTT,CASSRTGDHTGELFF
13,TRBJ2-1,TRBV3-1,few,TRBD2,TGTGCCAGCAGCCAAGATTCACAGCGGGGGCAGTTCTTC,CASSQDSQRGQFF
14,TRBJ2-3,TRBV27,NA,NA,TGTGCCAGCAGTCCACCGATGAGCACAGATACGCAGTATTTT,CASSPPMSTDTQYF